The next 2 T cell receptor beta chains were all read from a single sample in a study of regulatory T cells in long-lasting Graves disease. Assembly of TCR beta libraries relied on iRepertoire HTBI primers together with Arm-PCR of CDR3 regions. In TCRdb, the multiplex PCR reads were re-called with MiXCR into one record per CDR3 protein. In the table there are around 500,000 distinct CDR3 sequences, roughly 13% of which are singletons. The time point is: newly diagnosed GD, antithyroid drugs for less than 3 months. After RNA was extracted from PBMCs, the TCR library was made from it. These data also featured in a second study, about T cells in Graves' hyperthyroidism and ophthalmopathy.

The specimen was peripheral blood mononuclear cells (PBMCs), collected at new diagnosis, from a patient treated with antithyroid drugs. Source of these receptors: a man aged 30-40 years with Graves disease.

The CDR3 reads CAWKRPSSYNEQFF. The CDR3 nucleotides read TGTGCCTGGAAGCGGCCGAGCTCCTACAATGAGCAGTTCTTC. The chain links TRBV30 to TRBJ2-1; a possible D gene is TRBD2 (5 bases). The CDR3 runs 14 residues. Trimming shortened V by 4 bases and J by 0 bases, and 10 bases separated the two germline ends. Germline CDR1 GTSNPN, CDR2 SVGIG (reference sequence).

Ten or more counts support this clonotype. The CDR3, as DNA: TGTGCCAGCAGTTTAGAGATGACAGGGACAGATACGCAGTATTTT. Its translation: CASSLEMTGTDTQYF. The chain employs TRBV12-3 or TRBV12-4 and TRBJ2-3; 7 bases map to TRBD1. J lost 3 bases, V lost 1 base, and 4 bases had no gene match. The length of the CDR3 is 15 residues.